This entry features one T cell receptor beta chain sequence. Its antigen is as yet unknown. This CDR3 region has 11 residues. The germline CDR1 and CDR2 sequences are MGHDK and SYGVNS. V lost 5 bases and J lost 3, with 2 bases in between. TCRdb's copy holds only in-frame clones and misses some; the assay was immunoSEQ multiplex PCR. This table holds approximately 90,000 clones, about 87% found once. This sample was included in a study of OX40 agonist ivuxolimab in advanced cancers. On the study more broadly: Males comprised approximately 81% of the group, whose mean age was approximately 60 years (range 23 to 79). Earlier anti-PD-1, anti-PD-L1 or anti-CTLA-4 therapy was permitted; roughly 37% had received some.

Findings of the study overall: At doses 0.1 to 3.0 mg/kg, CD4+ and CD8+ clones expanded. The average count of expanded clones was higher among CD8+ T cells than among CD4+.

The V gene is TRBV25-1, the J gene TRBJ2-1, with no clear D. The receptor was derived from an adult with an advanced solid tumor such as melanoma, head and neck, liver or kidney cancer. Sequencing was performed on CD4+ or CD8+ T cells sorted from blood, taken in a trial of the OX40 agonist ivuxolimab. The CDR3 reads CASSIYNEQFF. CDR3 coding DNA: TGTGCCAGCAGTATCTACAATGAGCAGTTCTTC.